These 2 T cell receptor beta chains share one sample of origin, sequenced in a study of CD8 T cells in Susac syndrome. RNA was extracted with the RNeasy kit, and a quantity of roughly 0.5 to 1 ug was reverse transcribed using random hexamers. TCRdb re-analysed the immunoSEQ multiplex PCR reads in MiXCR, keeping a single row per CDR3 protein. The profile shows 200,000 or so distinct CDR3 sequences, approximately 94% of them singletons. The sample comprised CD4+ T cells from PBMCs. These receptors were obtained from a human donor with multiple sclerosis.

The rearrangement uses TRBV7-8 and TRBJ1-4, with a possible D match to TRBD1 (6 bases). Germline CDR1 reads SGHVS; CDR2 reads FQNEAQ. The CDR3 is 14 amino acids. The germline V and J ends were trimmed by 3 bases and 5 bases, with 10 bases remaining between them. The CDR3 sequence: CASSFGRGNEKLFF. CDR3 DNA: TGTGCCAGCAGCTTCGGCAGGGGCAATGAAAAACTGTTTTTT. Full variable domain (remainder filled in from reference TRBV7-8 and TRBJ1-4): GAGVSQSPRYKVAKRGQDVALRCDPISGHVSLFWYQQALGQGPEFLTYFQNEAQLDKSGLPSDRFFAERPEGSVSTLKIQRTQQEDSAVYLCASSFGRGNEKLFFGSGTQLSVL.

This chain joins TRBV7-8 and TRBJ2-3; maybe TRBD1 (6 bases). The CDR3 is made up of 18 amino acids. Germline assignment: CDR1 SGHVS and CDR2 FQNEAQ. The V and J ends lost 0 bases and 2 bases respectively, with 18 bases between them. This CDR3 reads CASSLAAGWGQNTDTQYF. In DNA form, the CDR3 reads TGTGCCAGCAGCTTAGCGGCGGGCTGGGGACAAAACACAGATACGCAGTATTTT.